The T cell receptor (beta chain) under discussion was sequenced for a study of blood T cell repertoires in COVID-19. The CDR3 runs to 14 residues. In germline, CDR1 is MNHEY, CDR2 SMNVEV (reference sequence). The V segment lost 5 bases and the J segment 7 bases; nucleotides outside the gene matches: 8. Libraries were prepared by immunoSEQ multiplex PCR; TCRdb keeps only in-frame clonotypes and omits some of them. The sample shows roughly 500,000 clones, roughly 87% of them seen only once. The sample was peripheral blood. The receptor was isolated from a man between 18 and 29 years old with COVID-19, enrolled during active disease. The genes are TRBV27 and TRBJ2-1, with 7 positions matching TRBD2. The chain's CDR3 is CASSPPLGGNEQFF. The CDR3 nucleotides are TGTGCCAGCAGTCCTCCCCTCGGGGGGAATGAGCAGTTCTTC.